Listed below are T cell receptor beta chains from one sample, sequenced in a study of T-cell memory formation after mild COVID-19. TCRdb re-analysed the 5' RACE reads in MiXCR, keeping a single row per CDR3 protein. The sample yields about 27,000 distinct CDR3 sequences, approximately 7.4% seen once. Source material: PBMCs or a T cell subset sorted from them (not recorded which). The source is an adult woman who had mild COVID-19 (a few samples of this study predate the infection). Cell type and time point are not known. CDR3s include the opening cysteine and the closing phenylalanine or tryptophan. The order of the fields is D gene, clone size, J gene, V gene, CDR3 protein, CDR3 DNA. The D gene is left open where the match is weak. Size tells how often a clone was seen (once, few, many) or the class of an expanded clone, and some rows leave it out.

TRBD2 | many | TRBJ2-1 | TRBV5-1 | CASKGGEGIYNEQFF | TGCGCCAGCAAAGGAGGGGAGGGGATATACAATGAGCAGTTCTTC
. | many | TRBJ1-1 | TRBV5-4 | CASSSMTISNTEAFF | TGTGCCAGCAGCTCAATGACCATTTCGAACACTGAAGCTTTCTTT
. | many | TRBJ1-1 | TRBV5-4 | CASSFGGRDTEAFF | TGTGCCAGCAGCTTTGGGGGGAGGGACACTGAAGCTTTCTTT
. | many | TRBJ1-4 | TRBV5-1 | CASSLVTGYEKLFF | TGCGCCAGCAGCTTGGTCACGGGGTATGAAAAACTGTTTTTT
. | medium-sized | TRBJ2-7 | TRBV4-3 | CASSVWGGAGSYEQYF | TGCGCCAGCAGCGTATGGGGCGGGGCCGGCTCCTACGAGCAGTACTTC
. | few | TRBJ1-1 | TRBV5-1 | CASSLQAGEGTEAFF | TGCGCCAGCAGCTTGCAGGCAGGGGAAGGGACTGAAGCTTTCTTT
. | many | TRBJ1-6 | TRBV4-1 | CASSPTMLGGFNPPLHF | TGCGCCAGCAGCCCAACAATGCTCGGGGGCTTTAATCCACCCCTCCACTTT
. | . | TRBJ1-6 | TRBV2 | CASILSTGGSPLHF | TGTGCCAGCATCTTAAGTACCGGGGGATCACCCCTCCACTTT
TRBD2 | many | TRBJ2-3 | TRBV2 | CASSLGLAGITDTQYF | TGTGCCAGCAGTCTAGGACTAGCGGGGATCACAGATACGCAGTATTTT
. | many | TRBJ2-3 | TRBV20-1 | CSARDSGRADTQYF | TGCAGTGCTAGAGATAGCGGCCGCGCAGATACGCAGTATTTT
. | many | TRBJ2-2 | TRBV6-1 | CASSSWDGDSPPLFF | TGTGCCAGCAGTAGTTGGGACGGAGACTCCCCCCCGCTGTTTTTT
. | many | TRBJ1-1 | TRBV14 | CASSRLTGQNTEAFF | TGTGCCAGCAGCCGATTGACAGGCCAGAACACTGAAGCTTTCTTT
. | many | TRBJ2-7 | TRBV6-5 | CASSYIQGSSYEQYF | TGTGCCAGCAGTTACATACAGGGCAGCTCCTACGAGCAGTACTTC
. | many | TRBJ1-1 | TRBV6-6 | CASSYEGGGTEAFF | TGTGCCAGCAGTTACGAGGGGGGGGGCACTGAAGCTTTCTTT
. | many | TRBJ2-3 | TRBV2 | CASSFLPTDTQYF | TGTGCCAGCAGTTTCCTCCCCACAGATACGCAGTATTTT
. | many | TRBJ1-1 | TRBV7-2 | CASSPGSLNTEAFF | TGTGCCAGCAGTCCGGGCAGCCTGAACACTGAAGCTTTCTTT
. | many | TRBJ2-3 | TRBV12-3/TRBV12-4 | CASRVGPGWDTQYF | TGTGCCAGCAGGGTGGGTCCGGGATGGGATACGCAGTATTTT
. | many | TRBJ2-5 | TRBV7-9 | CASSFAGTLIQETQYF | TGTGCCAGCAGCTTCGCCGGGACCCTAATCCAAGAGACCCAGTACTTC
. | many | TRBJ2-7 | TRBV9 | CASSPLVPATLYEQYF | TGTGCCAGCAGCCCCCTTGTCCCCGCCACCCTCTACGAGCAGTACTTC
TRBD2 | many | TRBJ2-3 | TRBV20-1 | CSAKFTWTSGGAQDTQYF | TGCAGTGCTAAATTTACCTGGACTAGCGGGGGGGCCCAAGATACGCAGTATTTT
. | many | TRBJ1-2 | TRBV19 | CASSIYGNANYGYTF | TGTGCCAGTAGTATTTACGGGAACGCTAACTATGGCTACACCTTC
. | many | TRBJ2-5 | TRBV5-1 | CASSLGTTSQETQYF | TGCGCCAGCAGCCTCGGCACGACTAGCCAAGAGACCCAGTACTTC
TRBD2 | many | TRBJ2-3 | TRBV12-3/TRBV12-4 | CASSPRGSGRASTDTQYF | TGTGCCAGCAGTCCCCGGGGTAGCGGGAGGGCTAGCACAGATACGCAGTATTTT
TRBD2 | many | TRBJ2-3 | TRBV15 | CATSRSAGGGRTDTQYF | TGTGCCACCAGCAGGTCCGCGGGCGGGGGGCGCACAGATACGCAGTATTTT
. | many | TRBJ2-2 | TRBV19 | CASSFLTGELFF | TGTGCCAGTAGTTTCCTAACCGGGGAGCTGTTTTTT
. | many | TRBJ1-5 | TRBV12-3/TRBV12-4 | CASTRGLYQPQHF | TGTGCCAGCACCCGGGGATTGTATCAGCCCCAGCATTTT
. | many | TRBJ2-7 | TRBV20-1 | CSARVPGTPAAEQYF | TGCAGTGCTAGAGTCCCCGGGACGCCGGCGGCCGAGCAGTACTTC
TRBD1 | few | TRBJ2-2 | TRBV11-2 | CASSFAGGTGELFF | TGTGCCAGCAGCTTTGCAGGGGGCACCGGGGAGCTGTTTTTT
TRBD1 | many | TRBJ2-5 | TRBV4-2 | CASSPGTGGSETQYF | TGTGCCAGCAGTCCCGGGACAGGGGGCTCGGAGACCCAGTACTTC
TRBD1 | many | TRBJ2-7 | TRBV11-2 | CASSLRGGASYEQYF | TGTGCCAGCAGCTTAAGAGGGGGCGCGTCTTACGAGCAGTACTTC
. | . | TRBJ1-4 | TRBV5-4 | CASSFGPTGDEKLFF | TGTGCCAGCAGCTTTGGACCCACCGGGGACGAAAAACTGTTTTTT
. | many | TRBJ1-2 | TRBV5-1 | CASSLGASSGGYTF | TGCGCCAGCAGCTTGGGCGCCAGTAGCGGGGGCTACACCTTC
. | few | TRBJ2-7 | TRBV3-1 | CASSDTSSYEQYF | TGTGCCAGCAGCGACACGAGCTCCTACGAGCAGTACTTC
. | many | TRBJ2-4 | TRBV4-2 | CASSQETGRIGNIQYF | TGTGCCAGCAGCCAAGAGACAGGGAGGATTGGAAACATTCAGTACTTC
. | many | TRBJ1-1 | TRBV20-1 | CSAIAGSLNTEAFF | TGCAGTGCTATAGCCGGCAGCCTGAACACTGAAGCTTTCTTT
. | many | TRBJ2-1 | TRBV4-3 | CASSQSGMEGNEQFF | TGCGCCAGCAGCCAGTCCGGGATGGAGGGAAATGAGCAGTTCTTC
. | many | TRBJ2-3 | TRBV4-2 | CASSQDGTRTFTDTQYF | TGTGCCAGCAGCCAAGATGGGACGAGAACTTTCACAGATACGCAGTATTTT
. | few | TRBJ1-6 | TRBV20-1 | CSATLKGISNSPLHF | TGCAGTGCAACACTGAAGGGGATTTCCAATTCACCCCTCCACTTT
TRBD1 | many | TRBJ1-1 | TRBV6-5 | CASSWDREAFF | TGTGCCAGCAGTTGGGACAGAGAAGCTTTCTTT
. | many | TRBJ1-6 | TRBV2 | CASSEDGNVVSPLHF | TGTGCCAGCAGTGAGGACGGTAATGTCGTTTCACCCCTCCACTTT
TRBD1 | many | TRBJ2-2 | TRBV12-3/TRBV12-4 | CASRQQGAQGGELFF | TGTGCCAGCAGGCAACAGGGGGCGCAAGGCGGGGAGCTGTTTTTT
TRBD1 | medium-sized | TRBJ2-3 | TRBV3-1 | CASSRGTGEADTQYF | TGTGCCAGCAGCCGCGGGACAGGGGAGGCAGATACGCAGTATTTT
TRBD1 | many | TRBJ2-1 | TRBV30 | CASTRGLSYNEQFF | TGTGCCTCAACCAGGGGGCTCTCCTACAATGAGCAGTTCTTC